A selection of T cell receptor beta chains follows, all from one sample in a study of vaccination effects on CD4 cells after COVID-19. Only in-frame clones appear in the TCRdb table, and some are missing; sequencing was by immunoSEQ multiplex PCR. The table has tens of thousands of clones, 75% to 80% seen once; the top ten hold 12%. Their recognized antigens are unknown. Sequenced here: CD4+ T cells from PBMCs cultured without peptide, sampled before COVID-19 vaccination. All receptors come from a human donor who had a prior SARS-CoV-2 infection. CDR3s include the opening cysteine and the closing phenylalanine or tryptophan. A D gene is named only where the DNA matches it firmly. Clone sizes are given selectively: once, few, many, or a class where the clone is expanded.

d_gene: -
abundance: -
j_gene: TRBJ2-1
v_gene: TRBV6-5
CDR3nt: TGTGCCAGCAGTTGGCGCAGGGAAAATGAGCAGTTCTTC
CDR3aa: CASSWRRENEQFF

d_gene: -
abundance: -
j_gene: TRBJ2-1
v_gene: TRBV11-2
CDR3nt: TGTGCCAGCAGCTTCGGCGGGACCGCGCATGAGCAGTTCTTC
CDR3aa: CASSFGGTAHEQFF

d_gene: TRBD1
abundance: -
j_gene: TRBJ2-7
v_gene: TRBV5-1
CDR3nt: TGCGCCAGCAGCCCAGGGGGTGCCAATATCTACGAGCAGTACTTC
CDR3aa: CASSPGGANIYEQYF

d_gene: TRBD2
abundance: -
j_gene: TRBJ2-7
v_gene: TRBV7-9
CDR3nt: TGTGCCAGCAGCTCCAACCCCGGGACTAGCGGGGGGTACGAGCAGTACTTC
CDR3aa: CASSSNPGTSGGYEQYF

d_gene: TRBD1
abundance: -
j_gene: TRBJ2-1
v_gene: TRBV6-5
CDR3nt: TGTGCCAGCAGTAAGATGGGACAGGATTACAATGAGCAGTTCTTC
CDR3aa: CASSKMGQDYNEQFF

d_gene: -
abundance: -
j_gene: TRBJ1-5
v_gene: TRBV2
CDR3nt: TGTGCCAGCAGTGATCGGGCAGGGGTCAGCAATCAGCCCCAGCATTTT
CDR3aa: CASSDRAGVSNQPQHF

d_gene: -
abundance: few
j_gene: TRBJ1-1
v_gene: TRBV6-5
CDR3nt: TGTGCCAGCAGTTACGGAGTGGGGGCCGGGAACACTGAAGCTTTCTTT
CDR3aa: CASSYGVGAGNTEAFF

d_gene: -
abundance: few
j_gene: TRBJ2-1
v_gene: TRBV6-6
CDR3nt: TGTGCCAGCAGTTACGGCGGTTGGCTAGCGACAGGTGAGCAGTTCTTC
CDR3aa: CASSYGGWLATGEQFF

d_gene: -
abundance: -
j_gene: TRBJ1-5
v_gene: TRBV21-1
CDR3nt: TGTGCCAGCAGCTACACGTCAGGGGCCGCAGGCGAACCTAATCAGCCCCAGCATTTT
CDR3aa: CASSYTSGAAGEPNQPQHF

d_gene: TRBD1
abundance: once
j_gene: TRBJ2-7
v_gene: TRBV19
CDR3nt: TGTGCCAGTAGTATCCTGGGGACAGGGCTCTACGAGCAGTACTTC
CDR3aa: CASSILGTGLYEQYF

d_gene: TRBD1
abundance: -
j_gene: TRBJ1-2
v_gene: TRBV9
CDR3nt: TGTGCCAGCAGCGCCCACGACCCGGCCGACAGGGTGATTTCCTATGGCTACACCTTC
CDR3aa: CASSAHDPADRVISYGYTF

d_gene: -
abundance: -
j_gene: TRBJ2-7
v_gene: TRBV18
CDR3nt: TGTGCCAGCTCACCGAGTTCGACGGGGGAGCAGTACTTC
CDR3aa: CASSPSSTGEQYF

d_gene: -
abundance: -
j_gene: TRBJ1-1
v_gene: TRBV5-5
CDR3nt: TGTGCCAGCAGCCACCTACGGGGTAAGGTTGAAGCTTTCTTT
CDR3aa: CASSHLRGKVEAFF

d_gene: -
abundance: few
j_gene: TRBJ1-6
v_gene: TRBV5-8
CDR3nt: TGTGCCAGCAGCTCCGGGCTTAATAATTCACCCCTCCACTTT
CDR3aa: CASSSGLNNSPLHF

d_gene: -
abundance: -
j_gene: TRBJ2-5
v_gene: TRBV5-1
CDR3nt: TGCGCCAGCAGCTTGAGAGGGGAAGAGACCCAGTACTTC
CDR3aa: CASSLRGEETQYF

d_gene: -
abundance: -
j_gene: TRBJ2-5
v_gene: TRBV7-8
CDR3nt: TGTGCCAGCAGCTTAGATACTACCGGGGAGACCCAGTACTTC
CDR3aa: CASSLDTTGETQYF

d_gene: -
abundance: once
j_gene: TRBJ2-7
v_gene: TRBV2
CDR3nt: TGTGCCAGCAGTGAAAAAGTTTACTCCTACGAGCAGTACTTC
CDR3aa: CASSEKVYSYEQYF

d_gene: TRBD2
abundance: -
j_gene: TRBJ2-2
v_gene: TRBV6-5
CDR3nt: TGTGCCAGCAGCCAAGAGCGGGGGACCGGGGAGCTGTTTTTT
CDR3aa: CASSQERGTGELFF

d_gene: -
abundance: -
j_gene: TRBJ2-7
v_gene: TRBV5-6
CDR3nt: TGTGCCAGCAGCTTCTTTGACTCTTTTTTATACGAGCAGTACTTC
CDR3aa: CASSFFDSFLYEQYF

d_gene: TRBD2
abundance: -
j_gene: TRBJ2-1
v_gene: TRBV7-9
CDR3nt: TGTGCCAGCAGCTTAAGCCTTGCACCGGGACTAGCGGGAAATGAGCAGTTCTTC
CDR3aa: CASSLSLAPGLAGNEQFF

d_gene: -
abundance: -
j_gene: TRBJ2-7
v_gene: TRBV4-1
CDR3nt: TGCGCCAGCAGCCAAGACGCTTCGGGCTACGAGCAGTACTTC
CDR3aa: CASSQDASGYEQYF

d_gene: -
abundance: -
j_gene: TRBJ1-1
v_gene: TRBV2
CDR3nt: TGTGCCAGCAGTAGGGACGAACCCACTGAAGCTTTCTTT
CDR3aa: CASSRDEPTEAFF

d_gene: -
abundance: few
j_gene: TRBJ1-2
v_gene: TRBV6-5
CDR3nt: TGTGCCAGCAGTTACTCGGACGACAACTATGGCTACACCTTC
CDR3aa: CASSYSDDNYGYTF

d_gene: -
abundance: -
j_gene: TRBJ1-5
v_gene: TRBV2
CDR3nt: TGTGCCAGCAGTGATCGGGGGGATCGCAATCAGCCCCAGCATTTT
CDR3aa: CASSDRGDRNQPQHF

d_gene: -
abundance: -
j_gene: TRBJ1-1
v_gene: TRBV20-1
CDR3nt: TGCAGTGGCAGGCGGAACACTGAAGCTTTCTTT
CDR3aa: CSGRRNTEAFF

d_gene: -
abundance: -
j_gene: TRBJ2-5
v_gene: TRBV4-1
CDR3nt: TGCGCCAGCAGCCAAGTTAAGACGGAGACCCAGTACTTC
CDR3aa: CASSQVKTETQYF

d_gene: -
abundance: -
j_gene: TRBJ1-1
v_gene: TRBV5-5
CDR3nt: TGTGCCAGCAACCACAGGGAAGGGGCTAGGGACACTGAAGCTTTCTTT
CDR3aa: CASNHREGARDTEAFF

d_gene: -
abundance: once
j_gene: TRBJ2-3
v_gene: TRBV5-4
CDR3nt: TGTGCCAGCACCCTATCGGGACCAGTTGGCACAGATACGCAGTATTTT
CDR3aa: CASTLSGPVGTDTQYF

d_gene: -
abundance: once
j_gene: TRBJ2-3
v_gene: TRBV28
CDR3nt: TGTGCCAGCAGTCTGCCTTTGGGGGCACGCACAGATACGCAGTATTTT
CDR3aa: CASSLPLGARTDTQYF

d_gene: -
abundance: few
j_gene: TRBJ1-6
v_gene: TRBV4-1
CDR3nt: TGCGCCAGCAGCCAATTTTCTCCTAGGGCCTATAAAGGGAATTCACCCCTCCACTTT
CDR3aa: CASSQFSPRAYKGNSPLHF

d_gene: -
abundance: -
j_gene: TRBJ2-7
v_gene: TRBV30
CDR3nt: TGTGCCTGGAGTGTTCAGACCTCCTACGAGCAGTACTTC
CDR3aa: CAWSVQTSYEQYF

d_gene: -
abundance: -
j_gene: TRBJ1-3
v_gene: TRBV29-1
CDR3nt: TGCAGCGGTACAAAACTAGGGGGAAACACCATATATTTT
CDR3aa: CSGTKLGGNTIYF

d_gene: -
abundance: few
j_gene: TRBJ2-1
v_gene: TRBV29-1
CDR3nt: TGCAGCGTTGTCGGCTCCTACAATGAGCAGTTCTTC
CDR3aa: CSVVGSYNEQFF

d_gene: -
abundance: -
j_gene: TRBJ1-3
v_gene: TRBV15
CDR3nt: TGTGCCACCAGCAGAGAGGGACCAAGGTACTCTGGAAACACCATATATTTT
CDR3aa: CATSREGPRYSGNTIYF

d_gene: -
abundance: -
j_gene: TRBJ2-1
v_gene: TRBV7-8
CDR3nt: TGTGCCAGCAGCTTAGGACTACCCTTAGTCGGTGAGCAGTTCTTC
CDR3aa: CASSLGLPLVGEQFF

d_gene: -
abundance: -
j_gene: TRBJ2-7
v_gene: TRBV7-2
CDR3nt: TGTGCCAGCAGCCCTGCCTACGAGCAGTACTTC
CDR3aa: CASSPAYEQYF

d_gene: TRBD1
abundance: -
j_gene: TRBJ1-2
v_gene: TRBV19
CDR3nt: TGTGCCAGTAGTATAGCCAGGGGGCAAGGTGGCTACACCTTC
CDR3aa: CASSIARGQGGYTF

d_gene: -
abundance: once
j_gene: TRBJ2-3
v_gene: TRBV3-1/TRBV3-2
CDR3nt: TGTGCCAGCAGCCAAGGGTGGGGGGGCTCTAATACGCAGTATTTT
CDR3aa: CASSQGWGGSNTQYF

d_gene: -
abundance: -
j_gene: TRBJ1-6
v_gene: TRBV3-1/TRBV3-2
CDR3nt: TGTGCCAGCAGCCAGTACAGGGATTCACCCCTCCACTTT
CDR3aa: CASSQYRDSPLHF

d_gene: -
abundance: -
j_gene: TRBJ2-2
v_gene: TRBV10-3
CDR3nt: TGTGCCATCAGTGAGTCGAACGCCCCACCTGAGGCCGGGGAGCTGTTTTTT
CDR3aa: CAISESNAPPEAGELFF

d_gene: TRBD2
abundance: -
j_gene: TRBJ2-3
v_gene: TRBV29-1
CDR3nt: TGCAGCGTGGGGGGAGCGGGAGTGTCCACAGATACGCAGTATTTT
CDR3aa: CSVGGAGVSTDTQYF

d_gene: -
abundance: -
j_gene: TRBJ2-1
v_gene: TRBV11-3
CDR3nt: TGTGCCAGCAGCTTAAAATATGAGCAGTTCTTC
CDR3aa: CASSLKYEQFF

d_gene: -
abundance: -
j_gene: TRBJ2-7
v_gene: TRBV7-2
CDR3nt: TGTGCCAGCAGCTTACCGGGAGCGTCCTCCTACGAGCAGTACTTC
CDR3aa: CASSLPGASSYEQYF

d_gene: -
abundance: few
j_gene: TRBJ2-5
v_gene: TRBV5-8
CDR3nt: TGTGCCAGCAGCTGGCGCGGGGGCTACCAAGAGACCCAGTACTTC
CDR3aa: CASSWRGGYQETQYF

d_gene: -
abundance: -
j_gene: TRBJ2-7
v_gene: TRBV6-1
CDR3nt: TGTGCCAGCAGTGAAGTCGTGTACGAGCAGTACTTC
CDR3aa: CASSEVVYEQYF

d_gene: -
abundance: -
j_gene: TRBJ1-2
v_gene: TRBV6-2/TRBV6-3
CDR3nt: TGTGCCAGCAGTCTGGACAGCAACTATGGCTACACCTTC
CDR3aa: CASSLDSNYGYTF

d_gene: TRBD2
abundance: -
j_gene: TRBJ2-7
v_gene: TRBV9
CDR3nt: TGTGCCAGCAGCCCTAACTCAGGACTAGCCACCGAGCAGTACTTC
CDR3aa: CASSPNSGLATEQYF

d_gene: -
abundance: few
j_gene: TRBJ1-2
v_gene: TRBV3-1/TRBV3-2
CDR3nt: TGTGCCAGCAGCCAGCAGGGTTCGGGCTACACCTTC
CDR3aa: CASSQQGSGYTF

d_gene: -
abundance: -
j_gene: TRBJ1-3
v_gene: TRBV5-1
CDR3nt: TGCGCCAGCAGCCGTACAGGGTACGGAAACACCATATATTTT
CDR3aa: CASSRTGYGNTIYF

d_gene: -
abundance: -
j_gene: TRBJ2-7
v_gene: TRBV15
CDR3nt: TGTGCCACCAGCAGGGACAGACGAACCTACGAGCAGTACTTC
CDR3aa: CATSRDRRTYEQYF

d_gene: TRBD1
abundance: -
j_gene: TRBJ1-1
v_gene: TRBV11-2
CDR3nt: TGTGCCAGCAGTTCCAGGACAGGAGCGAACACTGAAGCTTTCTTT
CDR3aa: CASSSRTGANTEAFF

d_gene: -
abundance: -
j_gene: TRBJ1-1
v_gene: TRBV6-4
CDR3nt: TGTGCCAGCAGTGACGCGGGACCCACTCGGGGCACTGAAGCTTTCTTT
CDR3aa: CASSDAGPTRGTEAFF

d_gene: -
abundance: -
j_gene: TRBJ2-7
v_gene: TRBV5-4
CDR3nt: TGTGCCAGCAGCAGTGGCCCCGGCAGGAGCCTAGCCTACGAGCAGTACTTC
CDR3aa: CASSSGPGRSLAYEQYF

d_gene: TRBD2
abundance: -
j_gene: TRBJ2-5
v_gene: TRBV10-3
CDR3nt: TGTGCCATAGGGACTAGCGGACAAGAGACCCAGTACTTC
CDR3aa: CAIGTSGQETQYF

d_gene: -
abundance: many
j_gene: TRBJ1-3
v_gene: TRBV9
CDR3nt: TGTGCCAGCAGCGTACAACAGGGTACTGGAAACACCATATATTTT
CDR3aa: CASSVQQGTGNTIYF